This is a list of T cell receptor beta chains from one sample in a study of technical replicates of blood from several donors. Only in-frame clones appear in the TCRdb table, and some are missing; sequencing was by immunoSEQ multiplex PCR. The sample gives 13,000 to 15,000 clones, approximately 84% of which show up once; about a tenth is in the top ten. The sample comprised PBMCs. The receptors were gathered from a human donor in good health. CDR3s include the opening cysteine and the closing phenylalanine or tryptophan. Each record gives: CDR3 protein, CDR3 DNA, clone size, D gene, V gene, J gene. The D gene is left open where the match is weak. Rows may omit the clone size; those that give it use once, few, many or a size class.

CASSIGVSGSGSMDEQYF,TGTGCCAGTAGTATAGGGGTCTCGGGGAGCGGGAGTATGGACGAGCAGTACTTC,-,TRBD2,TRBV19,TRBJ2-7
CAWTTGTGDYEQYF,TGTGCCTGGACCACGGGGACAGGAGACTACGAGCAGTACTTC,-,TRBD1,TRBV30,TRBJ2-7
CASSAGLNTGELFF,TGTGCCAGCTCCGCGGGATTGAACACCGGGGAGCTGTTTTTT,-,-,TRBV5-6,TRBJ2-2
CASSAQGGDTEAFF,TGTGCCAGCAGTGCACAGGGAGGGGACACTGAAGCTTTCTTT,-,-,TRBV6-1,TRBJ1-1
CASSARTSAIAKNIQYF,TGTGCCAGCAGCGCGCGGACTAGCGCGATAGCCAAAAACATTCAGTACTTC,-,TRBD2,TRBV11-2,TRBJ2-4
CASSPATARTEAFF,TGTGCCAGCAGCCCGGCGACGGCGAGGACTGAAGCTTTCTTT,-,-,TRBV5-4,TRBJ1-1
CASSSLAGGPHEQYF,TGTGCCAGCAGTTCACTAGCGGGAGGGCCCCACGAGCAGTACTTC,few,TRBD2,TRBV28,TRBJ2-7
CATSRGQASSSGNTIYF,TGTGCCACCAGCAGAGGACAGGCTAGTAGCTCTGGAAACACCATATATTTT,once,-,TRBV15,TRBJ1-3
CASRPGGNNEKLFF,TGTGCCAGTAGGCCAGGGGGCAATAATGAAAAACTGTTTTTT,-,TRBD1,TRBV19,TRBJ1-4
CASSYHGTGEAFF,TGTGCCAGCAGTTACCATGGGACAGGTGAAGCTTTCTTT,-,TRBD1,TRBV28,TRBJ1-1
CSVATGETQYF,TGCAGCGTGGCGACTGGAGAGACCCAGTACTTC,once,-,TRBV29-1,TRBJ2-5
CASSETASGNNEQFF,TGTGCCAGCAGTGAAACCGCTAGCGGGAACAATGAGCAGTTCTTC,few,TRBD2,TRBV6-1,TRBJ2-1
CASSSGPGSSYNEQFF,TGTGCCAGCAGCTCCGGGCCGGGAAGCTCCTACAATGAGCAGTTCTTC,-,-,TRBV11-2,TRBJ2-1
CASSPSTSGRASQYF,TGTGCCAGCAGCCCCTCGACTAGCGGGAGGGCCTCCCAGTACTTC,-,TRBD2,TRBV5-6,TRBJ2-7
CASSAQDRTDTQYF,TGTGCCAGCAGCGCACAGGACCGCACAGATACGCAGTATTTT,once,-,TRBV11-2,TRBJ2-3
CASSLNPGVNEQFF,TGTGCCAGCAGCTTAAACCCGGGTGTGAATGAGCAGTTCTTC,once,-,TRBV7-3,TRBJ2-1
CAWSLSVTNTGELFF,TGTGCCTGGAGTCTGTCAGTTACGAACACCGGGGAGCTGTTTTTT,-,-,TRBV30,TRBJ2-2
CASSATSGYQETQYF,TGTGCCAGCAGCGCGACTAGCGGATACCAAGAGACCCAGTACTTC,-,TRBD2,TRBV9,TRBJ2-5
CASRAQGSSGNTIYF,TGTGCCAGCAGGGCCCAGGGGTCCAGTGGAAACACCATATATTTT,-,-,TRBV25-1,TRBJ1-3
CASSPRSGGHNEQFF,TGTGCCAGCTCACCACGAAGCGGGGGACACAATGAGCAGTTCTTC,-,TRBD2,TRBV18,TRBJ2-1
CASSLSRADLREQYF,TGTGCCAGCAGCCTCTCACGAGCGGACCTTCGGGAGCAGTACTTC,-,-,TRBV11-2,TRBJ2-7
CASSVRGRGSGNTIYF,TGTGCCAGCAGTGTTCGAGGCAGGGGAAGTGGAAACACCATATATTTT,-,-,TRBV2,TRBJ1-3
CASSRLGLAGGGEQFF,TGTGCCAGTAGCCGTCTCGGACTAGCGGGAGGGGGAGAGCAGTTCTTC,-,TRBD2,TRBV19,TRBJ2-1
CASNQMLADTQYF,TGTGCCAGCAACCAGATGCTCGCAGATACGCAGTATTTT,-,-,TRBV2,TRBJ2-3
CASSLVASGGVEQFF,TGTGCCAGCAGCTTAGTTGCTAGCGGGGGGGTTGAGCAGTTCTTC,-,TRBD2,TRBV11-2,TRBJ2-1
CASSPGQGTANTGELFF,TGTGCCAGCAGTCCGGGACAGGGGACGGCGAACACCGGGGAGCTGTTTTTT,-,TRBD1,TRBV27,TRBJ2-2
CASSFSDYPLYEQYF,TGTGCCAGCAGCTTCTCCGACTATCCCCTATACGAGCAGTACTTC,-,-,TRBV7-9,TRBJ2-7
CASSLLNTQYF,TGTGCCAGCAGCTTATTAAACACGCAGTACTTC,-,-,TRBV7-9,TRBJ2-7
CASSLGTGLGEQYF,TGTGCCAGCAGCTTGGGAACGGGTTTAGGCGAGCAGTACTTC,-,-,TRBV5-6,TRBJ2-7
CASSMGDRKADTQYF,TGTGCCAGTAGTATGGGAGACAGGAAGGCAGATACGCAGTATTTT,-,-,TRBV19,TRBJ2-3
CSASTPYEQYF,TGCAGTGCCTCAACTCCCTACGAGCAGTACTTC,-,-,TRBV20-1,TRBJ2-7
CASSPGLGTDTQYF,TGCGCCAGCAGCCCCGGGTTGGGCACAGATACGCAGTATTTT,-,-,TRBV5-1,TRBJ2-3
CATWGQGNTIYF,TGTGCCACTTGGGGACAGGGAAACACCATATATTTT,-,TRBD1,TRBV5-8,TRBJ1-3
CASSPGENQPQHF,TGTGCCAGCAGCCCAGGGGAGAATCAGCCCCAGCATTTT,-,-,TRBV7-6,TRBJ1-5
CASSDPRGPRVGEQFF,TGTGCCAGCAGCGATCCAAGGGGTCCCCGTGTGGGTGAGCAGTTCTTC,-,-,TRBV7-6,TRBJ2-1
CASSFNTNTGELFF,TGCGCCAGCAGCTTTAATACGAACACCGGGGAGCTGTTTTTT,-,-,TRBV5-1,TRBJ2-2